What follows describes a single T cell receptor (beta chain). This sample stems from a study of PD-L1 blockade in urothelial cancer. Some clones are missing from TCRdb's copy, which holds only in-frame ones; the method was immunoSEQ multiplex PCR. The data hold over 65,000 clones, with 80% to 85% observed a single time. Germline assignment: CDR1 SQVTM and CDR2 ANQGSEA. The CDR3 has 14 residues. Trimming left V 4 bases short and J 8 bases short, with 17 bases between. The chain has TRBV29-1 and TRBJ1-4; tentative D call: TRBD1 (5 bases). This TCR was recovered from an older man with urothelial cancer. The sample in question was PBMCs, obtained around atezolizumab (anti-PD-L1) treatment. As DNA, the CDR3 is TGCAGCGTTGCCGCGTGGGGGGGAAAAGAAAAACTGTTTTTT. It is translated as CSVAAWGGKEKLFF.